The rows below give T cell receptor beta chains drawn from one sample of a study of T cells in localized non-small cell lung cancer. Using immunoSEQ multiplex PCR, the repertoire was profiled, and TCRdb retains in-frame clones only, with some absent. The table has 28,000 or so clones, around 93% seen once. The starting material was peripheral blood, obtained before any cancer treatment. The receptors here all came from a female donor over 55 with stage II squamous cell lung carcinoma. Each CDR3 is given with its conserved first and last residue. D genes are given only for firm matches. Size tells how often a clone was seen (once, few, many) or the class of an expanded clone, and some rows leave it out.

D: TRBD1; V: TRBV14; size: .; J: TRBJ2-7; DNA: TGTGCCAGCAGCCAAGCCGGGACAGGGGGCGCCGAGCAGTACTTC; CDR3: CASSQAGTGGAEQYF
D: .; V: TRBV6-6; size: .; J: TRBJ1-3; DNA: TGTGCCAGCAGCCGAGGAAACACCATATATTTT; CDR3: CASSRGNTIYF
D: .; V: TRBV7-2; size: .; J: TRBJ2-7; DNA: TGTGCCAGCAGCCGACTGGGTTACGAGCAGTACTTC; CDR3: CASSRLGYEQYF
D: .; V: TRBV11-2; size: .; J: TRBJ1-6; DNA: TGTGCCAGCAGCGCAACTCGGGATTCACCCCTCCACTTT; CDR3: CASSATRDSPLHF
D: .; V: TRBV27; size: .; J: TRBJ1-6; DNA: TGTGCCAGCAGTTTACAAGGGAGCGTGGGAGGGCGGTTCGGTTCACCCCTCCACTTT; CDR3: CASSLQGSVGGRFGSPLHF
D: TRBD2; V: TRBV9; size: .; J: TRBJ2-3; DNA: TGTGCCAGCAGCGTACAGCTAGCGGGATCTGGAACAGATACGCAGTATTTT; CDR3: CASSVQLAGSGTDTQYF
D: TRBD1; V: TRBV5-6; size: .; J: TRBJ1-1; DNA: TGTGCCAGCAGTATTTTTCAGGGGGCAACTGAAGCTTTCTTT; CDR3: CASSIFQGATEAFF
D: .; V: TRBV6-6; size: .; J: TRBJ2-1; DNA: TGTGCCAGCAGCACACCGGGCCGAAGGAGGGATGAGCAGTTCTTC; CDR3: CASSTPGRRRDEQFF
D: .; V: TRBV29-1; size: .; J: TRBJ1-2; DNA: TGCAGCGTTGAAGATCAAGTGGGCTTTCATGGCTACACCTTC; CDR3: CSVEDQVGFHGYTF
D: .; V: TRBV11-2; size: .; J: TRBJ2-7; DNA: TGTGCCAGCAGCTTAGGGACTTCATCCTACGAGCAGTACTTC; CDR3: CASSLGTSSYEQYF
D: TRBD1; V: TRBV19; size: .; J: TRBJ2-3; DNA: TGTGCCAGTAGTATAACGGCAGGGGGCATGGGGACAGATACGCAGTATTTT; CDR3: CASSITAGGMGTDTQYF
D: .; V: TRBV7-2; size: .; J: TRBJ2-5; DNA: TGTGCCAGCAGCTTAGGTTTCGGGCGGATTCAAGAGACCCAGTACTTC; CDR3: CASSLGFGRIQETQYF
D: .; V: TRBV20-1; size: .; J: TRBJ1-1; DNA: TGCAGTGCCATTGGTGGGACTGAAGCTTTCTTT; CDR3: CSAIGGTEAFF
D: TRBD1; V: TRBV2; size: large; J: TRBJ1-5; DNA: TGTGCCAGCAGTGAAAGGGGGCCACGGGGGGGCAATCAGCCCCAGCATTTT; CDR3: CASSERGPRGGNQPQHF
D: .; V: TRBV7-9; size: .; J: TRBJ2-2; DNA: TGTGCCAGCAGCCACAGTAGTTGGGCAAACACCGGGGAGCTGTTTTTT; CDR3: CASSHSSWANTGELFF
D: .; V: TRBV5-1; size: .; J: TRBJ2-5; DNA: TGCGCCAGCAGCAACGCTATTAGAGAGGGGGAGACCCAGTACTTC; CDR3: CASSNAIREGETQYF
D: .; V: TRBV10-3; size: .; J: TRBJ1-1; DNA: TGTGCCATCAGTGAAGGGAAGAACACTGAAGCTTTCTTT; CDR3: CAISEGKNTEAFF
D: .; V: TRBV5-1; size: few; J: TRBJ2-1; DNA: TGCGCCAGCAGCTTGGGGGACGCCCGAGGGGAGCAGTTCTTC; CDR3: CASSLGDARGEQFF
D: .; V: TRBV4-3; size: .; J: TRBJ2-7; DNA: TGCGCCAGCAGCCAAGGGGTATTAGGGGCCTACGAGCAGTACTTC; CDR3: CASSQGVLGAYEQYF
D: .; V: TRBV7-2; size: .; J: TRBJ2-4; DNA: TGTGCCAGCTTGCCCCCCGAGCTCGCCAAAAACATTCAGTACTTC; CDR3: CASLPPELAKNIQYF
D: .; V: TRBV5-1; size: .; J: TRBJ2-2; DNA: TGCGCCAGCAGCTTCGCCCCTATCCAGAACACCGGGGAGCTGTTTTTT; CDR3: CASSFAPIQNTGELFF
D: TRBD1; V: TRBV2; size: once; J: TRBJ2-5; DNA: TGTGCCAGCAGTGGGCGACAGGGGGAGACCCAGTACTTC; CDR3: CASSGRQGETQYF
D: .; V: TRBV15; size: .; J: TRBJ1-2; DNA: TGTGCCACCAGCAGAGAGGAAGTGCTTACCTTTAACTATGGCTACACCTTC; CDR3: CATSREEVLTFNYGYTF
D: .; V: TRBV2; size: .; J: TRBJ2-7; DNA: TGTGCCAGCAGTGGAGGGGTAGCGGTAGCCTACGAGCAGTACTTC; CDR3: CASSGGVAVAYEQYF
D: .; V: TRBV28; size: .; J: TRBJ2-5; DNA: TGTGCCAGCAGGCTAGGTAGCGCCCAAGAGACCCAGTACTTC; CDR3: CASRLGSAQETQYF